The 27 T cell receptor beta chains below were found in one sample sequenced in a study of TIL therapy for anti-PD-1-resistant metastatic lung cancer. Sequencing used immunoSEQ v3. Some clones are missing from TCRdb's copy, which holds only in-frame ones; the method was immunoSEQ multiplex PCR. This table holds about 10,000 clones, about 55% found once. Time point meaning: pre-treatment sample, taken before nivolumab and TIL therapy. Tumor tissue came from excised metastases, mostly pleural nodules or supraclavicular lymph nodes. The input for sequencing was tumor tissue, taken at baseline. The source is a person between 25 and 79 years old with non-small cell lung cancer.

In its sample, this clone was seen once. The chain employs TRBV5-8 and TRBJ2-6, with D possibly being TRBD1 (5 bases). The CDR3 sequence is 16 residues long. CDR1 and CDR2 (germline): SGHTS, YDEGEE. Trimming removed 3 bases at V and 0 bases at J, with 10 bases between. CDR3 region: CASSSYRSSGANVLTF. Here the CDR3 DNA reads TGTGCCAGCAGCTCCTACAGGTCCTCTGGGGCCAACGTCCTGACTTTC.

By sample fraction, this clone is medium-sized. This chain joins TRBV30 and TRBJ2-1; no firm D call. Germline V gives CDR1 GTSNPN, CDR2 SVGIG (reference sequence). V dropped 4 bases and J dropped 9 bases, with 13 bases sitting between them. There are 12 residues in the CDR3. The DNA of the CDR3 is TGTGCCTGGAAATGGCGCCTCGGTGAGCAGTTCTTC. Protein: CAWKWRLGEQFF.

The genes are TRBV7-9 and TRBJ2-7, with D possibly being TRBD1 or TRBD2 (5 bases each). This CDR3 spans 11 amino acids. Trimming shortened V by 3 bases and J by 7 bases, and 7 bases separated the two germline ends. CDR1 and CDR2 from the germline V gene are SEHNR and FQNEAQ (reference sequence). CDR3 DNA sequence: TGTGCCAGCAGCTTGGGACGAGAGCAGTACTTC. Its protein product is CASSLGREQYF.

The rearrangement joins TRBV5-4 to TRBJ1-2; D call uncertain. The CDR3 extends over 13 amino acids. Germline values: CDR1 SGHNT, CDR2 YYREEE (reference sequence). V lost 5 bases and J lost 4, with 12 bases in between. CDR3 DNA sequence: TGTGCCAGCAGTTTGAGCTATGCCTATGGCTACACCTTC. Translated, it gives CASSLSYAYGYTF. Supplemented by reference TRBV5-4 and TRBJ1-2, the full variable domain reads ETGVTQSPTHLIKTRGQQVTLRCSSQSGHNTVSWYQQALGQGPQFIFQYYREEENGRGNFPPRFSGLQFPNYSSELNVNALELDDSALYLCASSLSYAYGYTFGSGTRLTVV.

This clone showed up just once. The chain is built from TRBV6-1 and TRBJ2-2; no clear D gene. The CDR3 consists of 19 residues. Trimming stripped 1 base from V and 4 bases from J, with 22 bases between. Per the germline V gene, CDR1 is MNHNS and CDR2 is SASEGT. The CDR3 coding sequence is TGTGCCAGCAGTGAAGACATAGGTAGAGCCCCCCGTAGCACCGGGGAGCTGTTTTTT. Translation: CASSEDIGRAPRSTGELFF.

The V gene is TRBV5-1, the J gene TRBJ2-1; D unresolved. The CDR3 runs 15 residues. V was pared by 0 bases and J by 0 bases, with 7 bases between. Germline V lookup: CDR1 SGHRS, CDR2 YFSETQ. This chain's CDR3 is CASSLVRTSYNEQFF. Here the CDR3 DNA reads TGCGCCAGCAGCTTGGTGCGGACCTCCTACAATGAGCAGTTCTTC.

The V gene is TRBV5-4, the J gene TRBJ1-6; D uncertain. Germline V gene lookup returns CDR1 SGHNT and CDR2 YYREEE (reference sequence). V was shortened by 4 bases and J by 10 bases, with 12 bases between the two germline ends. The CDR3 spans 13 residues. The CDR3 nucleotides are TGTGCCAGCAGCACGGACCCAGACTCACCCCTCCACTTT. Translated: CASSTDPDSPLHF.

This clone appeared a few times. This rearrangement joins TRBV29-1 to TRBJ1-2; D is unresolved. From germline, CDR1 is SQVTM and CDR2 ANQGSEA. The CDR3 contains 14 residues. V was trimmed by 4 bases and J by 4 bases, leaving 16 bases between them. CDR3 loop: CSVGERDLPYGYTF. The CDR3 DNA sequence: TGCAGCGTTGGGGAACGGGATCTACCCTATGGCTACACCTTC. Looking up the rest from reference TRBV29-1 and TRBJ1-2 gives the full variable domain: SAVISQKPSRDICQRGTSLTIQCQVDSQVTMMFWYRQQPGQSLTLIATANQGSEATYESGFVIDKFPISRPNLTFSTLTVSNMSPEDSSIYLCSVGERDLPYGYTFGSGTRLTVV.

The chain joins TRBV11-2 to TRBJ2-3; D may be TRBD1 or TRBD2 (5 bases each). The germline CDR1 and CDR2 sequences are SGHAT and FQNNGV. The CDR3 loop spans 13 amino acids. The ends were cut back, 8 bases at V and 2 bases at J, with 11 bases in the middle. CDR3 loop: CASQVGDTDTQYF. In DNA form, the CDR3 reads TGTGCCAGCCAGGTGGGGGACACAGATACGCAGTATTTT. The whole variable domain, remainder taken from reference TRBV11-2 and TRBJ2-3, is EAGVAQSPRYKIIEKRQSVAFWCNPISGHATLYWYQQILGQGPKLLIQFQNNGVVDDSQLPKDRFSAERLKGVDSTLKIQPAKLEDSAVYLCASQVGDTDTQYFGPGTRLTVL.

Here the CDR3 reads CASSLAGNRATGETQYF. The CDR3 DNA reads TGCGCCAGCAGCTTGGCCGGGAACAGGGCGACCGGGGAGACCCAGTACTTC. V and J are TRBV5-1 and TRBJ2-5; tentative D call: TRBD1 (6 bases). V dropped 0 bases and J dropped 5 bases, with 20 bases sitting between them. This CDR3 is built from 17 residues. Germline CDR1 and CDR2: SGHRS and YFSETQ.

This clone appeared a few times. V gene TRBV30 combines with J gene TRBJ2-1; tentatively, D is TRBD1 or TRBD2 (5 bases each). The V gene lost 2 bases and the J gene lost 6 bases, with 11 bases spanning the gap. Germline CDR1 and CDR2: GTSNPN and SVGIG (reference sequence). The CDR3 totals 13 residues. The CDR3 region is CAWSRGAGNEQFF. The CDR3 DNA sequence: TGTGCCTGGAGTCGGGGCGCGGGCAATGAGCAGTTCTTC.

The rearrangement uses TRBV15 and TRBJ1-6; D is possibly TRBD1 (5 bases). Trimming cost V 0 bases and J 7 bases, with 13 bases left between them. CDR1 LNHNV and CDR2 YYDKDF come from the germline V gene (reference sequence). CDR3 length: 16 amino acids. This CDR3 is CATSRDPGGDNSPLHF. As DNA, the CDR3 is TGTGCCACCAGCAGAGATCCCGGGGGGGACAATTCACCCCTCCACTTT.

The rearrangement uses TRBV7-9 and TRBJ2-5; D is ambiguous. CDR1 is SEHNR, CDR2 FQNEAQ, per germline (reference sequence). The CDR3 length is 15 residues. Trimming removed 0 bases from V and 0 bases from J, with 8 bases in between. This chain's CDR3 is CASSLAFGNQETQYF. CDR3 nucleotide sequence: TGTGCCAGCAGCTTAGCGTTTGGTAACCAAGAGACCCAGTACTTC. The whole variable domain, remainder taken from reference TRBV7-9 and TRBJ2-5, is DTGVSQNPRHKITKRGQNVTFRCDPISEHNRLYWYRQTLGQGPEFLTYFQNEAQLEKSRLLSDRFSAERPKGSFSTLEIQRTEQGDSAMYLCASSLAFGNQETQYFGPGTRLLVL.

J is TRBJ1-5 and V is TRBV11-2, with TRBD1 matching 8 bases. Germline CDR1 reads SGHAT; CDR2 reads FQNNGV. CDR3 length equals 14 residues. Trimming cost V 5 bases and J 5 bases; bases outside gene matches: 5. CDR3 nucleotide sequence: TGTGCCAGCAGCCAACAGGGGGGAGATCAGCCCCAGCATTTT. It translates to CASSQQGGDQPQHF.

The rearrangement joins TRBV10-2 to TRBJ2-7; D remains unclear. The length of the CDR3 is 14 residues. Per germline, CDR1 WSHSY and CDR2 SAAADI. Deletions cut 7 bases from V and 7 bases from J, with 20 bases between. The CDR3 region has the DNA TGCGCCAGCAATTTTCTGGGCGGCCCCGGAGAGCAGTACTTC. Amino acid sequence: CASNFLGGPGEQYF.

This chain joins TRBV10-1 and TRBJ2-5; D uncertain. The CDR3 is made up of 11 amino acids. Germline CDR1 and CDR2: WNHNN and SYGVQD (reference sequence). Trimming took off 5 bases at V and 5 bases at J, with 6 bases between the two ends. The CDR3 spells CASSQGETQYF. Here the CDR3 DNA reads TGCGCCAGCAGTCAAGGGGAGACCCAGTACTTC.

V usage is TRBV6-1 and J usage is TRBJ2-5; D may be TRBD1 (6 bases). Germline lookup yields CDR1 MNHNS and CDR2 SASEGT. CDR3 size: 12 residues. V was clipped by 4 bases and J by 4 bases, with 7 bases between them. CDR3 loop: CASSVRGETQYF. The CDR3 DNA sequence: TGTGCCAGCAGTGTCAGGGGAGAGACCCAGTACTTC.

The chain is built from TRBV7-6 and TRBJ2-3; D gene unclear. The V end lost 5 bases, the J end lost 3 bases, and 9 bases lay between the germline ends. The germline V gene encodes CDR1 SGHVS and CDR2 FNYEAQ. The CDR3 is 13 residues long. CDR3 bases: TGTGCCAGCAGCCCACCGGGTACAGATACGCAGTATTTT. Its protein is CASSPPGTDTQYF. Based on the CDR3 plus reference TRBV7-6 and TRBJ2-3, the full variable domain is GAGVSQSPRYKVTKRGQDVALRCDPISGHVSLYWYRQALGQGPEFLTYFNYEAQQDKSGLPNDRFSAERPEGSISTLTIQRTEQRDSAMYRCASSPPGTDTQYFGPGTRLTVL.

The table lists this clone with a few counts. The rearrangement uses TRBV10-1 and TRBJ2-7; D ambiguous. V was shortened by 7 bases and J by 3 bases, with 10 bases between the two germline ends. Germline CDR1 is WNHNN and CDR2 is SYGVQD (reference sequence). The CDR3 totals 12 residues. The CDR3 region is CASTTVFYEQYF. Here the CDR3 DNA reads TGCGCCAGCACTACAGTCTTCTACGAGCAGTACTTC.

The CDR3 region is CASRSDRGLLAFF. CDR3 in DNA: TGTGCCAGCAGATCCGACAGGGGGCTTTTGGCTTTCTTT. The rearrangement uses TRBV2 and TRBJ1-1, with TRBD1 matching 10 bases. Germline loops: CDR1 SNHLY, CDR2 FYNNEI. The ends lost 6 bases at V and 11 bases at J; junction bases unmatched: 9. The CDR3 length is 13 residues.

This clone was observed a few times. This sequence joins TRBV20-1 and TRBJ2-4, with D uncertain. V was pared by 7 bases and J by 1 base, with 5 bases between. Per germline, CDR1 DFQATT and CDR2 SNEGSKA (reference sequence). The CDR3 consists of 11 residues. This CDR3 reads CSGWAKNIQYF. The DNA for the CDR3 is TGCAGTGGGTGGGCCAAAAACATTCAGTACTTC.

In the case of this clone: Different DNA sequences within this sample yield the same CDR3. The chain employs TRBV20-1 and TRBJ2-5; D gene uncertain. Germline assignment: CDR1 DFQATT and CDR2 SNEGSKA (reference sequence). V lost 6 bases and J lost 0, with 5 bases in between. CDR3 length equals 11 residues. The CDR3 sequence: CSARNQETQYF. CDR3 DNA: TGCAGTGCAAGGAACCAAGAGACCCAGTACTTC.

Here the CDR3 reads CASSPIAGYEQYF. In DNA form, the CDR3 reads TGTGCCAGCAGTCCGATAGCGGGATACGAGCAGTACTTC. The V gene is TRBV6-1, the J gene TRBJ2-5, with TRBD2 matching 8 bases. The J call is uncertain, as TRBJ2-7 better fits the DNA end. The germline V gene has CDR1 MNHNS and CDR2 SASEGT. The CDR3 length is 13 residues.

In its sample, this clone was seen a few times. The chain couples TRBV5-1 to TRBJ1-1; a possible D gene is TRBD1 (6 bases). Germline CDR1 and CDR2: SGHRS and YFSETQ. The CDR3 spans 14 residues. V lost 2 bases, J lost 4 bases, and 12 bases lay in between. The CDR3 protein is CASSLVGGGTEAFF. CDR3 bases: TGCGCCAGCAGCTTAGTGGGGGGCGGCACTGAAGCTTTCTTT.

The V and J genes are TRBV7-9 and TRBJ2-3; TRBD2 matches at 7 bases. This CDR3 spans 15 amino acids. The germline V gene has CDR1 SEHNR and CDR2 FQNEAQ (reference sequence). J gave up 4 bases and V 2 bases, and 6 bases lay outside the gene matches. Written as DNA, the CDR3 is TGTGCCAGCAGCTTACGACTAGCAGGTGCAGATACGCAGTATTTT. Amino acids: CASSLRLAGADTQYF.

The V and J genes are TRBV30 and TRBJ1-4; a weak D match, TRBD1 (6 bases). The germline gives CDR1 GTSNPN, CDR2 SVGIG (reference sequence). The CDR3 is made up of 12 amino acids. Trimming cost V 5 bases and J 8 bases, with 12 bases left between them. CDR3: CAWAQGGEKLFF. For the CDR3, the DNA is TGTGCCTGGGCACAGGGAGGGGAAAAACTGTTTTTT.

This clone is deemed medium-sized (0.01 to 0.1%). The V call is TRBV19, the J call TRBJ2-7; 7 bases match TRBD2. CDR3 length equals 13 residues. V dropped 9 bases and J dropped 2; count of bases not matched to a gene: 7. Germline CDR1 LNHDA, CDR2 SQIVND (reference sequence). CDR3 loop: CASGKRGTYEQYF. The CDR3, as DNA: TGTGCCAGCGGCAAGCGGGGTACCTACGAGCAGTACTTC.